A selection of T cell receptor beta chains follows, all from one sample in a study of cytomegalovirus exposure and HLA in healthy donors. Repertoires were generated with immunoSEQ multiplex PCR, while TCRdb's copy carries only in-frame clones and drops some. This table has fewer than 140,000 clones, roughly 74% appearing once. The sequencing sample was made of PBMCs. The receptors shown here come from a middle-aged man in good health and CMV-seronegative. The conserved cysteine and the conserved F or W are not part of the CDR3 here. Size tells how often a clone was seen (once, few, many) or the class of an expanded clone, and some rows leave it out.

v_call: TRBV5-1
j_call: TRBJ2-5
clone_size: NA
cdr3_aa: ASSPTGGEETQY

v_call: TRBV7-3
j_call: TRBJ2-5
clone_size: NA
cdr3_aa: ASSLLGGRAQETQY

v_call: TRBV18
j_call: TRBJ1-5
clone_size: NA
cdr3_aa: ASSPGGRQPQH

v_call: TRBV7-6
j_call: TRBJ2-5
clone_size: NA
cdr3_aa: ASTLNSGGAEETQY

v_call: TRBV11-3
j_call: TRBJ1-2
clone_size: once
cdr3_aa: ASSKRRGAYGYT

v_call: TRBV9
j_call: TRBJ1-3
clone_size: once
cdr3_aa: ASSPPVTGGRNTIY

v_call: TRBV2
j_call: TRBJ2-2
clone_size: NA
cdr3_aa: ASGRELRGLAEGELF

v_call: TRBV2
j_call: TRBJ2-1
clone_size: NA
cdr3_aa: ASSPWSTSGGLSYNEQF

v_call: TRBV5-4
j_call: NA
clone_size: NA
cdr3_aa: ASNPDRGSDEQY

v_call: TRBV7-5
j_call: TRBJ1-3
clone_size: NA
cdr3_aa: AGAGVSGNTIY

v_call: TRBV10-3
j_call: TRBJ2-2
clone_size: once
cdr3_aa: ANYSGAKYTGELF

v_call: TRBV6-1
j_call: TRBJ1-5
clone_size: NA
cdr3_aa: ASSEVAGQGWPFQPQH

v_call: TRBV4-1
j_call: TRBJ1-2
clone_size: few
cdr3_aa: ASSQGLRDREAGYGYT

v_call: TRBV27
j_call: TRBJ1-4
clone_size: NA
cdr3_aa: ASSLRGQGITNEKLF

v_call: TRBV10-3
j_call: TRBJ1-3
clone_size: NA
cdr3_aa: AIRGTGGSSGNTIY

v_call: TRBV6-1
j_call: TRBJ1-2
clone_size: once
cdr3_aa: ASSELRVEGYT

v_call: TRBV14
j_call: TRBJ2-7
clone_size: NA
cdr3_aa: ASSRDNPYEQY

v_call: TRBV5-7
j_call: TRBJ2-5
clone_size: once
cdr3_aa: ASSLGGDRLY

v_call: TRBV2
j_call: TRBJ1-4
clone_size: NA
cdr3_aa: ASSESQGREKLF

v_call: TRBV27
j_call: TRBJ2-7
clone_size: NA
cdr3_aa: ASSPGVSYEQY

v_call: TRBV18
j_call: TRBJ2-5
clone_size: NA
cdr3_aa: ASSPGLVETQY

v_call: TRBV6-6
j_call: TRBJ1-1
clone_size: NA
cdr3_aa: ASSYNQDRNTEAF

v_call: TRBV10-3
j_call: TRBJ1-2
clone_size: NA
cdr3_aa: AISEKPDGYT